This T cell receptor (beta chain) was sequenced during a study of cytomegalovirus exposure and HLA in healthy donors. Study-level points and caveats: It was reported that the classifier diagnosed cytomegalovirus status with high specificity and sensitivity in both the original and validation cohorts. Subsequent analysis revealed that first-cohort TCR clusters tended to co-occur in the 120 or so validation repertoires. Generally TCR sequences proved uncommon, though certain public TCRs appeared in numerous donors. Specificity of a few CMV-associated chains for CMV antigens was verified in vitro.

Per the germline V gene, CDR1 is SGDLS and CDR2 is YYNGEE. V was shortened by 2 bases and J by 0 bases, with 9 bases between the two germline ends. There are 14 residues in the CDR3. In regard to this clone: Its target is unknown.

Data came from immunoSEQ multiplex PCR; TCRdb stores just in-frame clones and leaves some out. The sample records approximately 140,000 clones, 88% being singletons. This clonotype was sampled from a young woman in good health and CMV-seropositive. The chain couples TRBV9 to TRBJ2-7; D gene ambiguous. Sequencing was performed on PBMCs. In nucleotides, the CDR3 is TGTGCCAGCAGCGTTGGCCAGAACTCCTACGAGCAGTACTTC. Translated: CASSVGQNSYEQYF.